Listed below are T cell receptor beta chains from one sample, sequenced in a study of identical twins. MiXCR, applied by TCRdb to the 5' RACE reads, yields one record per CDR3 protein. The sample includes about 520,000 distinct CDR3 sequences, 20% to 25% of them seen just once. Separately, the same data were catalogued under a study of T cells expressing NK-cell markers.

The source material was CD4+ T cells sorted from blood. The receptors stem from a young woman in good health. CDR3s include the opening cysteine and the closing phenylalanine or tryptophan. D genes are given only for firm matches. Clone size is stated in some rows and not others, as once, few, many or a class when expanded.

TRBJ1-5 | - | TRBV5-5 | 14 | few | TGTGCCAGCAGCTTGGGACAGGAGTATCAGCCCCAGCATTTT | CASSLGQEYQPQHF
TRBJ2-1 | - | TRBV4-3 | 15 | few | TGCGCCAGCAGCTATATAAGGAGCTCCTACAATGAGCAGTTCTTC | CASSYIRSSYNEQFF
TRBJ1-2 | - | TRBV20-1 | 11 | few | TGCAGTGCTAGAGAAGGGCACGGCTACACCTTC | CSAREGHGYTF
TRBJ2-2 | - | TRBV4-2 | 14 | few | TGTGCCAGCAGCCAAGATGAGGGGGCCGGGGAGCTGTTTTTT | CASSQDEGAGELFF
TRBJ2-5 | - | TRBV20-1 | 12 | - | TGCAGTGCTAGCAACAGGGAAGAGACCCAGTACTTC | CSASNREETQYF
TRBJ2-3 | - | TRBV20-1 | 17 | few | TGCAGTGCTAGAGATCTTCGGCGGGATATTCGGGGGGATACGCAGTATTTT | CSARDLRRDIRGDTQYF
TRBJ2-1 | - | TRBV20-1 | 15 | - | TGCAGTGCTAGAGCCAGACGGAGCTCCTACAATGAGCAGTTCTTC | CSARARRSSYNEQFF
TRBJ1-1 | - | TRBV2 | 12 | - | TGTGCCAGCGGAGGATCGAGCACTGAAGCTTTCTTT | CASGGSSTEAFF
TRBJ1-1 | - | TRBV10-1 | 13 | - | TGCGCCAGCAGTGGTGGCAGGGACACTGAAGCTTTCTTT | CASSGGRDTEAFF
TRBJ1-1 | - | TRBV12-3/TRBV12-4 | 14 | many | TGTGCCAGCAGCCCCACGTTAAAGTACACTGAAGCTTTCTTT | CASSPTLKYTEAFF
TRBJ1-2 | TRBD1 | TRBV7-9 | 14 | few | TGTGCCAGCACCCTTCGGGACAGAGACTATGGCTACACCTTC | CASTLRDRDYGYTF
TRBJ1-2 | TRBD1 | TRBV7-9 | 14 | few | TGTGCCAGCAGGGGACAGGGAAGGATCTATGGCTACACCTTC | CASRGQGRIYGYTF
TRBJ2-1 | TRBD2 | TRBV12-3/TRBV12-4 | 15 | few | TGTGCCAGCAGGGGCGGGAGTAACGCCTACAATGAGCAGTTCTTC | CASRGGSNAYNEQFF
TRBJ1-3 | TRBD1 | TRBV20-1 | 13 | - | TGCAGTGCTAGAGGGACAGGGCAGAACACCATATATTTT | CSARGTGQNTIYF
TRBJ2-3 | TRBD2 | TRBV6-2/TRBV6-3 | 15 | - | TGTGCCAGCAGCGAACGACGGGAGGCCACAGATACGCAGTATTTT | CASSERREATDTQYF
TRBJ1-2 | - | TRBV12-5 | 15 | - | TGTGCTAGTGGTTTGGTAGGGGCTCCTTTCTATGGCTACACCTTC | CASGLVGAPFYGYTF
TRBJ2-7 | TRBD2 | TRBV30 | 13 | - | TGTGCCTGGAAGGGTAGCGGGAAGGATGAGCAGTACTTC | CAWKGSGKDEQYF
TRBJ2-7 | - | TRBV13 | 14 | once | TGTGCCAGCAGGCGGGGGCAGCGACCAACGTCTAAGTACTTC | CASRRGQRPTSKYF
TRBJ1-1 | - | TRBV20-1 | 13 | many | TGCAGTGCTCCCATCTTATTCGGAGGTGAAGCTTTCTTT | CSAPILFGGEAFF
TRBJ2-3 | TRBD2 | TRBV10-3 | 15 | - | TGTGCCATCAGGAAAGCGGGAGGGAGCACAGATACGCAGTATTTT | CAIRKAGGSTDTQYF
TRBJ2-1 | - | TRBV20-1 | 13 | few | TGCAGTGCCTACTCCGGGACGGGCAATGAGCAGTTCTTC | CSAYSGTGNEQFF
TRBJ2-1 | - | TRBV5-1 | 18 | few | TGCGCCAGCAGCTCCGATGGACTATCCTTGAGCTCCTACAATGAGCAGTTCTTC | CASSSDGLSLSSYNEQFF
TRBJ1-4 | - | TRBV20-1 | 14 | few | TGCAGTGTCCCAGCCCAGGGTACTAATGAAAAACTGTTTTTT | CSVPAQGTNEKLFF
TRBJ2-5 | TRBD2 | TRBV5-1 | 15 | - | TGCGCCAGCAGCCCAACAGCGGGGCCCCGCGAGACCCAGTACTTC | CASSPTAGPRETQYF
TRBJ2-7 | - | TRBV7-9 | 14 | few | TGTGCCAGCAGCTTAAACTGGCTCTTTGGCGAGCAGTACTTC | CASSLNWLFGEQYF
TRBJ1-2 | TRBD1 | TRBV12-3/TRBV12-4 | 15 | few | TGTGCCAGCAGTTTAAGACAGGGAACCAACTATGGCTACACCTTC | CASSLRQGTNYGYTF
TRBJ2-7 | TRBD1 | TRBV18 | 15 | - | TGTGCCAGCTCACCTGGACAGGTCCTCTCCTACGAGCAGTACTTC | CASSPGQVLSYEQYF
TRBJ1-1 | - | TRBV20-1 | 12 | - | TGCAGTGCTAGGATGGGACAATTCGGAGCTTTCTTT | CSARMGQFGAFF
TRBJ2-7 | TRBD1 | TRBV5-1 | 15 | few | TGCGCCAGCAGACAATTAAGGGGGCTGTCGTACGAGCAGTACTTC | CASRQLRGLSYEQYF
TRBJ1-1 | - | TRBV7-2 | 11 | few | TGTGCCAGCAGCAACTCAGCTGAAGCTTTCTTT | CASSNSAEAFF
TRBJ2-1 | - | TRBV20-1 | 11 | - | TGCAGTGCTAGAAATATCAATGAGCAGTTCTTC | CSARNINEQFF
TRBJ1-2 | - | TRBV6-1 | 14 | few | TGTGCCAGCAGTGTTCCCCAAAGTAACTATGGCTACACCTTC | CASSVPQSNYGYTF
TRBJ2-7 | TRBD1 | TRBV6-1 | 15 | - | TGTGCCAGCAGCTCACCCGGGACAGTCTCCTACGAGCAGTACTTC | CASSSPGTVSYEQYF
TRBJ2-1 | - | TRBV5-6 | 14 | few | TGTGCCAGCAGCTTGGGGCGGACATACAATGAGCAGTTCTTC | CASSLGRTYNEQFF
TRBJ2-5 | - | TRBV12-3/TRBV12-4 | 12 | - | TGTGCCAGCAGTTCACTCCCGGAGACCCAGTACTTC | CASSSLPETQYF
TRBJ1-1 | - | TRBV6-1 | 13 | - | TGTGCCAGTTCGACAGCAGGGACCACTGAAGCTTTCTTT | CASSTAGTTEAFF
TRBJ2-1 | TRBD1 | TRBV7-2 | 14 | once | TGTGCCAGCAGCTTCCAGACAGGGGTTGGAGAGCAGTTCTTC | CASSFQTGVGEQFF
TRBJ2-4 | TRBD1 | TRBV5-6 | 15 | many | TGTGCCAGCAGCACTCGACCAGGGGGCCCGGACATTCAGTACTTC | CASSTRPGGPDIQYF
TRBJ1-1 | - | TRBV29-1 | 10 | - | TGCAGCGTACTGGCCCGGAAGGCTTTCTTT | CSVLARKAFF
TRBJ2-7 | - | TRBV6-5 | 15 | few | TGTGCCAGCAGTTACACTAAAACAGGGCCGTTCGAGCAGTACTTC | CASSYTKTGPFEQYF
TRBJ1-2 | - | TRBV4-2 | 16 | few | TGTGCCAGCAGCCAAGAGTGGGGCAGATATAACTATGGCTACACCTTC | CASSQEWGRYNYGYTF
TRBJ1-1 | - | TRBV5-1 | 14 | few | TGCGCCAGCAGCACGGGGACGAGGAACACTGAAGCTTTCTTT | CASSTGTRNTEAFF